Given below is one TCR beta chain in context. The antigen is not known. This entry comes from a study of tumor-infiltrating lymphocytes in localized non-small cell lung cancer. Study-wide points: Different pieces of the same tissue went to different assays, confounding technical variation with intratumor heterogeneity.

The V gene's germline CDR1 is SNHLY and CDR2 FYNNEI. CDR3 length: 15 residues. V was clipped by 4 bases and J by 3 bases, with 12 bases between them. Sequencing was performed with immunoSEQ multiplex PCR; in TCRdb, only in-frame clones are kept and a portion is missing. The sample consists of 10,000 or so clones, 60% to 80% of them appearing once. The chain uses TRBV2 and TRBJ2-2; the D gene is possibly TRBD1 (6 bases). Sequenced material: uninvolved lung tissue not adjacent to the tumor. The sequence derives from a human donor with non-small cell lung cancer. This chain's CDR3 is CASSVGQWYTGELFF. Here the CDR3 DNA reads TGTGCCAGCAGTGTAGGACAGTGGTACACCGGGGAGCTGTTTTTT.